The subject of this entry is one TCR beta chain. The antigen remains undetermined. The use of genomic DNA as template underpinned the TCR beta VDJ and CDR3 profiling. TCRdb recomputed calls from the reads with MiXCR, one row per CDR3 protein. The data hold about 180,000 distinct CDR3 sequences, with 55% to 65% observed a single time. The data belong to a study of CD8+CD57+ T cells in acquired aplastic anemia. Study context: The study obtained an average of about 3.1 ug of DNA from sorted CD4+ and CD8+ cells.

Overall study results and limits: Patients and controls shared roughly 31 CD8+ CDR3 sequences, highly expressed in patients.

The CDR3 is 14 amino acids. V was trimmed by 1 base and J by 5 bases, leaving 10 bases between them. Germline V gene data show CDR1 as SEHNR and CDR2 as FQNEAQ (reference sequence). Patients picked for sequencing had shown CD8+CD57+ cell expansion detected by flow cytometry. The material sequenced was sorted CD4+, CD8+, or CD8+CD57+ T cells (not recorded which) from PBMCs. The receptor was isolated from a human donor with aplastic anemia. The chain has TRBV7-9 and TRBJ2-3; D is perhaps TRBD2 (5 bases). CDR3: CASSLVGSGDTQYF. The CDR3 region has the DNA TGTGCCAGCAGCTTAGTAGGGAGCGGAGATACGCAGTATTTT.